These 16 T cell receptor beta chains originate from one sample sequenced in a study of early T cells in non-severe SARS-CoV-2 infection. TCRdb re-called the 5' RACE reads with MiXCR, one entry per CDR3 protein. The repertoire has around 35,000 distinct CDR3 sequences, around 6.3% of them found once; the top ten carry 5.9%. The sequencing sample was made of whole blood. The receptors shown here come from an adult who was a healthcare worker with PCR-confirmed SARS-CoV-2 infection or an uninfected control (not recorded which).

This clonotype was counted many times. The chain uses TRBV28 and TRBJ1-1; no clear D gene. V gave up 3 bases and J gave up 8 bases, with 7 bases separating them. This CDR3 comprises 11 residues. The V gene's germline CDR1 is MDHEN and CDR2 SYDVKM. The CDR3: CASSFLREAFF. CDR3 DNA sequence: TGTGCCAGCAGTTTCCTCAGGGAAGCTTTCTTT.

The V call is TRBV30, the J call TRBJ2-3; TRBD2 matches 7 bases. CDR1 and CDR2 from the germline V gene are GTSNPN and SVGIG (reference sequence). Unmatched junction bases numbered 8, after V lost 7 bases and J lost 4 bases. CDR3 length equals 13 residues. The CDR3 is CAFSGKGADTQYF. The CDR3 nucleotides are TGTGCCTTCAGCGGGAAAGGAGCAGATACGCAGTATTTT.

This clonotype has at least ten counts. The chain has TRBV10-2 and TRBJ2-3, with TRBD2 matching over 10 bases. Looked up from germline, CDR1 is WSHSY and CDR2 is SAAADI. With 2 bases clipped from V and 5 bases from J, the junction kept 4 bases outside the gene matches. This CDR3 contains 15 residues. The CDR3 is CASSEQAGGGDTQYF. The DNA for the CDR3 is TGCGCCAGCAGTGAGCAAGCGGGAGGGGGAGATACGCAGTATTTT.

The chain carries TRBV18 and TRBJ1-4; D not certain. V lost 6 bases and J lost 0, with 20 bases in between. The CDR3 length is 18 residues. Germline values: CDR1 KGHSH, CDR2 LQKENI. CDR3 sequence (DNA): TGTGCCAGCTCCCCAAGCGTAGACACTCTTACAACTAATGAAAAACTGTTTTTT. This gives the protein CASSPSVDTLTTNEKLFF.

The table lists this clonotype with many counts. The V gene is TRBV12-3 or TRBV12-4, the J gene TRBJ2-1; D not resolved. The CDR3 is 12 amino acids. Trimming shortened V by 3 bases and J by 13 bases, and 13 bases separated the two germline ends. The chain's CDR3 is CASSFNAPSQFF. CDR3 sequence (DNA): TGTGCCAGCAGTTTCAACGCACCGTCACAGTTCTTC.

This clonotype was counted many times. The chain combines TRBV2 with TRBJ2-7; D remains ambiguous. Trimming shortened V by 8 bases and J by 3 bases, and 17 bases separated the two germline ends. This CDR3 region has 14 residues. Germline-derived CDR1 and CDR2 are SNHLY and FYNNEI. This chain's CDR3 is CASSHNLRSYEQYF. CDR3 coding DNA: TGTGCCAGCTCCCATAACCTGCGTAGCTACGAGCAGTACTTC.

CDR3 nucleotide sequence: TGTGCCAGCAGCCAAGGGACGGCGGGGCAGCAGTACTTC. This codes for CASSQGTAGQQYF. The chain couples TRBV11-2 to TRBJ2-7; tentative D call: TRBD2 (6 bases). Per germline, CDR1 SGHAT and CDR2 FQNNGV. Trimming removed 5 bases from V and 8 bases from J, with 16 bases in between. The CDR3 sequence is 13 residues long.

For this clonotype: Possible read error: a much larger clone is one base away. The CDR3 coding sequence is TGTGCCAGCAGCTTACGGCCCCGGGAGACCCAGTACTTC. It yields the protein CASSLRPRETQYF. The chain combines TRBV7-9 with TRBJ2-5; D uncertain. This CDR3 has 13 amino acids. Germline CDR1 SEHNR, CDR2 FQNEAQ (reference sequence). Trimming cost V 2 bases and J 5 bases, with 9 bases left between them.

There are many counts of this clonotype. The gene calls are TRBV2 and TRBJ2-7; D is possibly TRBD1 (6 bases). The CDR3 sequence is 16 residues long. Germline V lookup: CDR1 SNHLY, CDR2 FYNNEI. The V gene lost 2 bases and the J gene lost 5 bases, with 19 bases spanning the gap. The CDR3 region is CASSELQTGTWDEQYF. CDR3 in DNA: TGTGCCAGCAGTGAACTTCAAACCGGGACATGGGACGAGCAGTACTTC.

This chain uses TRBV5-4 with TRBJ2-3, with unresolved D. Germline assignment: CDR1 SGHNT and CDR2 YYREEE (reference sequence). The germline V and J ends were trimmed by 1 base and 4 bases, with 7 bases remaining between them. The CDR3 loop spans 13 amino acids. The CDR3 protein is CASSLSRADTQYF. DNA for the CDR3: TGTGCCAGCAGCTTGTCAAGAGCAGATACGCAGTATTTT.

In its sample, this clonotype was seen many times. The genes are TRBV18 and TRBJ2-3; TRBD1 matches 7 bases. This CDR3 is 14 amino acids long. Germline CDR1 and CDR2: KGHSH and LQKENI. Trimming removed 3 bases from V and 3 bases from J; junction bases left unmatched: 3. CDR3 region: CASSPRQGTDTQYF. The CDR3 nucleotides are TGTGCCAGCTCACCGAGACAGGGTACAGATACGCAGTATTTT.

The chain joins TRBV7-3 to TRBJ2-1; D is perhaps TRBD1 or TRBD2 (5 bases each). Trimming pared 4 bases from V and 7 bases from J, leaving 14 bases between. CDR3 length equals 14 residues. Per the germline V gene, CDR1 is SGHTA and CDR2 is FQGTGA. CDR3 nucleotide sequence: TGTGCCAGCAGCTGGGGGAATGAGGGTAATGAGCAGTTCTTC. The encoded protein is CASSWGNEGNEQFF.

This clonotype has a handful of counts. The J gene is TRBJ1-4, the V gene TRBV2, with D possibly TRBD1 on 6 matching bases. The CDR3 is 13 residues long. Trimming removed 7 bases from V and 6 bases from J, with 12 bases in between. The germline V gene encodes CDR1 SNHLY and CDR2 FYNNEI. The CDR3 sequence: CASIRGSDEKLFF. The CDR3 bases are TGTGCCAGCATCAGGGGATCTGATGAAAAACTGTTTTTT.

This clonotype was found many times. The genes are TRBV20-1 and TRBJ2-3; 7 nucleotides align to TRBD2. V dropped 3 bases and J dropped 0; count of bases not matched to a gene: 3. This CDR3 is 14 amino acids long. Germline CDR1 is DFQATT and CDR2 is SNEGSKA (reference sequence). Here the CDR3 DNA reads TGCAGTGCTAGTGGGAGGGTGAGCACAGATACGCAGTATTTT. This codes for CSASGRVSTDTQYF.

This sequence joins TRBV29-1 and TRBJ1-5; D might be TRBD1 (6 bases). CDR1 is SQVTM and CDR2 is ANQGSEA in the germline V gene. With 6 bases removed from V and 2 bases from J, the gap between germline ends came to 17 bases. The CDR3 consists of 15 residues. CDR3 protein: CSVAEQGFGNQPQHF. CDR3 nucleotides: TGCAGCGTGGCGGAACAGGGTTTCGGCAATCAGCCCCAGCATTTT.

Many counts were recorded for this clonotype. The chain employs TRBV10-3 and TRBJ2-5, with D tentatively TRBD2 (7 bases). Trimming removed 2 bases at V and 4 bases at J, with 14 bases between. The CDR3 spans 15 residues. Germline CDR1 ENHRY, CDR2 SYGVKD. The CDR3 region has the DNA TGTGCCATCAGTGAGGGGGGCGGGAGACGAGAGACCCAGTACTTC. Residues: CAISEGGGRRETQYF.